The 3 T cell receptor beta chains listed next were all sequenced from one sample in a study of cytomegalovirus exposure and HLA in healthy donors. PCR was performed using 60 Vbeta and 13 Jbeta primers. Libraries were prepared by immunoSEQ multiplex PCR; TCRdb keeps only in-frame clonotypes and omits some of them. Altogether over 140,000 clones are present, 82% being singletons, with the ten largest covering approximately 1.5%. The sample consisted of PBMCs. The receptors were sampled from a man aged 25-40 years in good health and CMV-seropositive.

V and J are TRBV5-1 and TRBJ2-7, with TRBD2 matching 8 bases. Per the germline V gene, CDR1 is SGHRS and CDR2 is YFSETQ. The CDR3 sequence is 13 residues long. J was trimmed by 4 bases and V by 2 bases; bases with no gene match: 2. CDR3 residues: CASSLREGYEQYF. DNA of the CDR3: TGCGCCAGCAGCTTACGGGAGGGGTACGAGCAGTACTTC.

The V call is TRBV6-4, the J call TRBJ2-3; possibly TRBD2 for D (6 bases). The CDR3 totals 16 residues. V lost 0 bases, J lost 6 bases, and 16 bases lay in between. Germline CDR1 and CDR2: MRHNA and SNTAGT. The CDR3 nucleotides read TGTGCCAGCAGTGACTCAGCCCAGCGGGCCGTGGATACGCAGTATTTT. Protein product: CASSDSAQRAVDTQYF.

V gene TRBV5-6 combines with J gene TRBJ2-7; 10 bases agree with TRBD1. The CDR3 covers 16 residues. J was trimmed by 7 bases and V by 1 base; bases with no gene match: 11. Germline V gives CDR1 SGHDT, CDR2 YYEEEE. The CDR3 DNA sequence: TGTGCCAGCAGCTTGATTTCTGGGACAGGGGCGTGGGAGCAGTACTTC. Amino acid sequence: CASSLISGTGAWEQYF.